This T cell receptor beta chain came from a study of tumor-infiltrating lymphocytes in primary liver carcinoma. At the level of the study: Patients, male and female, were 30 to 69 years old. Findings and caveats of the study: Only around 8-25% of top clones occurred in all five tumor regions. Tumors significantly exceeded blood in top-250-clone fraction (p = 0.039).

From 400 to 500 ng total RNA, TCR beta cDNA was generated with a primer in the constant region. Modified slightly, ARM-PCR produced TCR beta libraries over three nested multiplex PCR rounds. TRBV1-TRBV30 forward primers and a C-beta reverse primer were used in the first two PCR rounds, which each ran for nine to ten cycles. MiXCR, run by TCRdb on the multiplex PCR reads, gives a single entry per CDR3 protein. There are tens of thousands of distinct CDR3 sequences in the sample; 70% to 75% occur only once, and roughly 13% lies in the top ten. Unsorted bulk tissue, about 17-33 mg of it, served as the source for co-extraction of RNA and DNA. Researchers took samples from five separate regions of each tumor. The CDR3 length is 15 residues. V lost 2 bases, J lost 3 bases, and 1 base stayed unmatched. This clonotype was recorded a few times. Its specificity is unknown.

What was sequenced was liver tumor tissue from sampling region 4. Subset specified: tumor region T4, right-lateral pole. The V call is TRBV23-1, the J call TRBJ2-5; TRBD2 matches at 12 bases. TRBV23-1 counts as an open reading frame of uncertain function. This receptor was taken from a woman aged 60-75 years with primary liver carcinoma and hepatitis B virus infection. The CDR3 DNA follows: TGCGCCAGCAGTCAACTAGCGGGAGGGGAAGAGACCCAGTACTTC. Amino acid sequence: CASSQLAGGEETQYF.